These T cell receptor beta chains were read from a single sample in a study of STAT3 mutations in large granular lymphocyte leukemia. This table comes from immunoSEQ multiplex PCR, and its TCRdb copy is limited to in-frame clones, with some not included. This table holds over 30,000 clones, more than 75% found once. Sequenced sample: peripheral blood mononuclear cells. The receptors derive from a man in his sixties with T-cell large granular lymphocyte leukemia. Some clones in this sample may be carry-over from other donors' samples. The conserved cysteine and the conserved F or W are not part of the CDR3 here.

>TRBJ2-3|TRBV5-1
ASSLEGNTQY
>TRBJ2-7|TRBV12-5
ASGFGGLYYEQY
>TRBJ2-5|TRBV10-2
ASKQGAQETQY
>TRBJ2-5|TRBV7-8
ASSVTRETQY
>TRBJ1-1|TRBV29-1
SVDQAGTVNTEAF
>TRBJ2-3|TRBV5-6
ASSSTSGSTDTQY
>TRBJ2-7|TRBV28
ASSLWAPYEQY
>TRBJ1-1|TRBV5-1
ASSLDGRDLNTEAF
>TRBJ1-3|TRBV5-4
ASSLEGRGVGNTIY
>TRBJ2-7|TRBV19
ASSGARTGADEQY
>TRBJ1-5|TRBV29-1
SVGDRGRSNQPQH
>TRBJ1-1|TRBV27
ASTPQGIDTEAF
>TRBJ2-1|TRBV4-3
ASSQTWVTSGTQF
>TRBJ2-2|TRBV5-4
ASSSGGTGELF
>TRBJ1-1|TRBV7-9
ASSSSGSYTEAF
>TRBJ2-2|TRBV18
ASSPRAGGPAAGELF
>TRBJ2-3|TRBV18
ASSPIRLDTQY
>TRBJ2-7|TRBV10-1
ASSEYWRTYSYEQY
>TRBJ2-5|TRBV21-1
ASSSNKSVRSQETQY
>TRBJ2-7|TRBV30
AWGGQWAYEQY
>TRBJ1-5|TRBV28
ASSLPGQGGYQPQH
>TRBJ2-3|TRBV30
AWSVGGTDTQY
>TRBJ2-5|TRBV18
ASSPKDSWNEETQY
>TRBJ2-3|TRBV6-1
ASKREPDTQY
>TRBJ2-3|TRBV19
ASSITGMGTQY
>TRBJ1-4|TRBV7-9
ASSFSGRSEKLF
>TRBJ2-7|TRBV4-3
ASSQDVRAYEQY
>TRBJ2-7|TRBV5-1
ASSFAVGPPYEQY
>TRBJ2-2|TRBV4-3
ASSQDTQEFSTGELF
>TRBJ2-7|TRBV30
AWSTKTGGGY
>TRBJ2-7|TRBV11-3
ASTELYRTSGSTYEQY
>TRBJ1-6|TRBV6-5
ASSYGQGAVNSPLH
>TRBJ2-3|TRBV5-4
ASTPDSTDTQY
>TRBJ2-7|TRBV5-5
ASSLLGAGTYEQY
>TRBJ1-5|TRBV7-9
ASSPKVGPQH
>TRBJ2-3|TRBV7-7
ASSPPDGTDTQY
>TRBJ2-1|TRBV9
ASSVTGQGAGNEQF
>TRBJ1-3|TRBV28
ASSPGAGNTIY
>TRBJ2-1|TRBV6-6
ASSMDRYNEQF
>TRBJ1-1|TRBV6-4
ASTEGRTEAF
>TRBJ1-6|TRBV18
ASSRYREMSYNSPLH
>TRBJ2-3|TRBV9
ASSERLAGSTDTQY
>TRBJ1-2|TRBV28
ASLESPNYGYT
>TRBJ2-2|TRBV9
ASSVRTANTGELF
>TRBJ2-3|TRBV10-3
AISDGGTSGRGFTDTQY
>TRBJ2-3|TRBV29-1
SVGYGQSTDTQY
>TRBJ2-5|TRBV2
ASSWGLAGQGTQY
>TRBJ2-7|TRBV14
ASSHPGVPYEQY
>TRBJ2-2|TRBV2
ASTGKNTGELF
>TRBJ1-2|TRBV2
ASSGTGGYGYT